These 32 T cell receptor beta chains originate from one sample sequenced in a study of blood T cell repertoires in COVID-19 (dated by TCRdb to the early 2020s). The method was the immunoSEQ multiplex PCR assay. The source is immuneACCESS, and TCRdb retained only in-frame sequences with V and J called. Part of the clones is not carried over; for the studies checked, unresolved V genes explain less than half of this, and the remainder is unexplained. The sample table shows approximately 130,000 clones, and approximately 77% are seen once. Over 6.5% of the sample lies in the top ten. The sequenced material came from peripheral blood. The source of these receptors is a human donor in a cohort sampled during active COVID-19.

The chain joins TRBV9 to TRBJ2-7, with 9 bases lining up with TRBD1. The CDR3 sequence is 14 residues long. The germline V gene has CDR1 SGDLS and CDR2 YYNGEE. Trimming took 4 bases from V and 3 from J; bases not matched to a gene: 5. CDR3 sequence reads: CASSTLDRGYEQYF. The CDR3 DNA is TGTGCCAGCAGCACTTTGGACAGGGGCTACGAGCAGTACTTC.

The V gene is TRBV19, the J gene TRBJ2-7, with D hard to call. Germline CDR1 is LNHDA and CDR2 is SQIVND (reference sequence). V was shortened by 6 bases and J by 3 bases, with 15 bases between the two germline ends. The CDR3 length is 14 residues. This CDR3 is CASSPDSVGYEQYF. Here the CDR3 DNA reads TGTGCCAGTAGCCCAGACTCGGTTGGCTACGAGCAGTACTTC.

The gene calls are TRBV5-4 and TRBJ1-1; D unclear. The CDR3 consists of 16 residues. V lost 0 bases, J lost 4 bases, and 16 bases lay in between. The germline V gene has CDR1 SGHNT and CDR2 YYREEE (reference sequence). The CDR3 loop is CASSLVLTQVGTEAFF. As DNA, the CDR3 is TGTGCCAGCAGCTTGGTGCTAACGCAGGTGGGCACTGAAGCTTTCTTT.

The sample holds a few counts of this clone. The CDR3 nucleotides are TGCGCCAGCGGTCTTTTAGCGGGACTTAACACCGGGGAGCTGTTTTTT. This sequence encodes CASGLLAGLNTGELFF. The chain carries TRBV5-1 and TRBJ2-2; TRBD2 aligns across 8 bases. CDR3 length: 16 amino acids. Germline V lookup: CDR1 SGHRS, CDR2 YFSETQ. Trimming at V came to 7 bases and at J to 2 bases, leaving 10 bases not matched to a gene.

The CDR3 spells CASSPPLTPTEQYF. The CDR3 DNA sequence: TGTGCCAGCTCACCACCGCTGACTCCAACCGAGCAGTACTTC. The chain combines TRBV18 with TRBJ2-7; D is uncertain. Germline lookup yields CDR1 KGHSH and CDR2 LQKENI. The CDR3 loop spans 14 amino acids. Deletions cut 0 bases from V and 6 bases from J, with 12 bases between.

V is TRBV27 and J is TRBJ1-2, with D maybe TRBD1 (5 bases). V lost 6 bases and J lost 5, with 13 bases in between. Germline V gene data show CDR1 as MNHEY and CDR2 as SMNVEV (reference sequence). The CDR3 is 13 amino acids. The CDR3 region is CASRQGIWYGYTF. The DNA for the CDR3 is TGTGCCAGCAGGCAGGGCATTTGGTATGGCTACACCTTC.

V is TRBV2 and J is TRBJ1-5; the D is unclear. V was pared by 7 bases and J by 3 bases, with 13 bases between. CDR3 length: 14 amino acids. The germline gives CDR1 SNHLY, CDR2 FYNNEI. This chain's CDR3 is CASTGLGDNQPQHF. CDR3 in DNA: TGTGCCAGCACCGGACTCGGGGACAATCAGCCCCAGCATTTT. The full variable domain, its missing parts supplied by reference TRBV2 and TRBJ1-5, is EPEVTQTPSHQVTQMGQEVILRCVPISNHLYFYWYRQILGQKVEFLVSFYNNEISEKSEIFDDQFSVERPDGSNFTLKIRSTKLEDSAMYFCASTGLGDNQPQHFGDGTRLSIL.

CDR3 nucleotides: TGTGCCAGCAAGGACCAGGGGAATGGACCGACTGGCTACACCTTC. Translated: CASKDQGNGPTGYTF. The J gene is TRBJ1-2, the V gene TRBV6-5; possibly TRBD1 for D (6 bases). CDR1 MNHEY and CDR2 SVGAGI come from the germline V gene. Trimming cost V 7 bases and J 7 bases, with 22 bases left between them. This CDR3 region has 15 residues.

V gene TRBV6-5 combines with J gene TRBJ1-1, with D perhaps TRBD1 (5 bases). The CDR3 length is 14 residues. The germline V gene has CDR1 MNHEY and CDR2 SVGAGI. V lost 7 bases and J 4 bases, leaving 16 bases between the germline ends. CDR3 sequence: CASTGRGGATEAFF. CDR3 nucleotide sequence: TGTGCCAGCACCGGGAGGGGAGGGGCCACTGAAGCTTTCTTT.

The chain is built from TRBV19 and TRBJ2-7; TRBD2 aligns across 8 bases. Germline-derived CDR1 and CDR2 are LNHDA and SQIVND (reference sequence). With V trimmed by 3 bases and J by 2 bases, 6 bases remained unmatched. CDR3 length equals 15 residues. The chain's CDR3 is CASSISAGETYEQYF. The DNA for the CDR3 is TGTGCCAGTAGTATCTCAGCGGGGGAAACCTACGAGCAGTACTTC.

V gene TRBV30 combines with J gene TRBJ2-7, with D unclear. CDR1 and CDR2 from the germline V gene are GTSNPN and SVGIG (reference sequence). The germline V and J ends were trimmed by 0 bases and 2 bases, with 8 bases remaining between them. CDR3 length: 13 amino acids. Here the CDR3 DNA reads TGTGCCTGGAGTGTACTCGCTCCCTACGAGCAGTACTTC. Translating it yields CAWSVLAPYEQYF.

The CDR3 DNA follows: TGTGCCAGCCGCCGGACTAGCGGGGAGGGTGACTCCTACGAGCAGTACTTC. Its protein product is CASRRTSGEGDSYEQYF. This chain uses TRBV27 with TRBJ2-7; TRBD2 matches at 12 bases. With 8 bases clipped from V and 0 bases from J, the junction kept 11 bases outside the gene matches. The CDR3 totals 17 residues. Germline CDR1 MNHEY, CDR2 SMNVEV (reference sequence).

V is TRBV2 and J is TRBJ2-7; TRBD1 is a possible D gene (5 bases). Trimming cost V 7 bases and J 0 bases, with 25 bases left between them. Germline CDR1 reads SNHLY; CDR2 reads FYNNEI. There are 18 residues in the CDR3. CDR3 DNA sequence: TGTGCCAGCACTGGGCGGCAGGGTATGGGTGGGAACTCCTACGAGCAGTACTTC. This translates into CASTGRQGMGGNSYEQYF.

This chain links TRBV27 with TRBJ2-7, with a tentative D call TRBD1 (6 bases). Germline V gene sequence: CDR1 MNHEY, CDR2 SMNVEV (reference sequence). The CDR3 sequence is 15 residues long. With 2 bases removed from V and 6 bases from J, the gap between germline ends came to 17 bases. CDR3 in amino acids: CASSLGGRTPTEQYF. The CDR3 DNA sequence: TGTGCCAGCAGTTTAGGGGGCAGAACCCCCACCGAGCAGTACTTC.

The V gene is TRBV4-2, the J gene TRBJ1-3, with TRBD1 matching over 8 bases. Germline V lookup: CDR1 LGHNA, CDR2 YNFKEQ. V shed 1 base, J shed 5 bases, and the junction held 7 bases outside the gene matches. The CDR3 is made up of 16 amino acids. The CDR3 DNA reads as TGTGCCAGCAGCCAAGGGGAAAGGACAGGGAGAAACACCATATATTTT. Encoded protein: CASSQGERTGRNTIYF.

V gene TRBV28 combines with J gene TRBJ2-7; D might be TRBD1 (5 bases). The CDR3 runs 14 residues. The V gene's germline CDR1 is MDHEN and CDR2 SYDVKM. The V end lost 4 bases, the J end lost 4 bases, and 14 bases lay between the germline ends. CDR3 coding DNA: TGTGCCAGCAGTTCCCCCCACCAGGGATACGAGCAGTACTTC. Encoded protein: CASSSPHQGYEQYF.

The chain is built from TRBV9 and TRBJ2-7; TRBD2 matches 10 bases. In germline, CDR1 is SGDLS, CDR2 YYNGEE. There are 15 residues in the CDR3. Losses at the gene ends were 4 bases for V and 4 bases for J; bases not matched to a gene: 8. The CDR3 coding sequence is TGTGCCAGCAGCACCAATAGCGGGGGGACTTACGAGCAGTACTTC. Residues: CASSTNSGGTYEQYF.

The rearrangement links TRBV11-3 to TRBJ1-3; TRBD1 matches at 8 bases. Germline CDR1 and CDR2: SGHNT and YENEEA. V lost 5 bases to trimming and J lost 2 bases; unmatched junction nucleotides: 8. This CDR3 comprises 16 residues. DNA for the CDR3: TGTGCCAGCAGCCTGCGGACAGGGATGACTGGAAACACCATATATTTT. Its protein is CASSLRTGMTGNTIYF.

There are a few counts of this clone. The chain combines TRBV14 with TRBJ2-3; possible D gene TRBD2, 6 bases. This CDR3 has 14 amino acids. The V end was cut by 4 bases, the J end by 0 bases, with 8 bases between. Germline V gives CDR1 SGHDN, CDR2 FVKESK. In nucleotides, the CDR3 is TGTGCCAGCAGCCGACTAGGAAGCACAGATACGCAGTATTTT. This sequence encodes CASSRLGSTDTQYF. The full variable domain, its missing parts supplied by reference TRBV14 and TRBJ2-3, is EAGVTQFPSHSVIEKGQTVTLRCDPISGHDNLYWYRRVMGKEIKFLLHFVKESKQDESGMPNNRFLAERTGGTYSTLKVQPAELEDSGVYFCASSRLGSTDTQYFGPGTRLTVL.

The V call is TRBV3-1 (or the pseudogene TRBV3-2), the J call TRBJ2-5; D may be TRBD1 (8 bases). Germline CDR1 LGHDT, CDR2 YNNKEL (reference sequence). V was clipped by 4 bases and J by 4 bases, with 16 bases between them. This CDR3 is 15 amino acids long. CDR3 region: CASSRGQGGAETQYF. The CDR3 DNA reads TGTGCCAGCAGCCGAGGACAGGGAGGGGCAGAGACCCAGTACTTC.

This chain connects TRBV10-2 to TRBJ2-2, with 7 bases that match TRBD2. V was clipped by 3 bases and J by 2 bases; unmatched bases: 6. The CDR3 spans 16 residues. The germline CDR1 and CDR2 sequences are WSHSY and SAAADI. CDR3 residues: CASSDPLADNTGELFF. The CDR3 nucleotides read TGCGCCAGCAGTGACCCCCTAGCGGATAACACCGGGGAGCTGTTTTTT.

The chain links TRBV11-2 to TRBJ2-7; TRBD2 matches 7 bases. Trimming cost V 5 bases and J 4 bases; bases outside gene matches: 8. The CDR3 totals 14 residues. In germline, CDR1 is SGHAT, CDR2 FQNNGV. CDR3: CASSPGVSGYEQYF. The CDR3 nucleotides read TGTGCCAGCAGCCCCGGAGTTAGCGGGTACGAGCAGTACTTC.

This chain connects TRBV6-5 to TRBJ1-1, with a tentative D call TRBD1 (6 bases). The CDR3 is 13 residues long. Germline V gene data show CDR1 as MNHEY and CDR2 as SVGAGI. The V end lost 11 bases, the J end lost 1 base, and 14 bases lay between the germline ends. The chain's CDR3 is CAALQGENTEAFF. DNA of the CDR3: TGTGCCGCCCTACAGGGTGAGAACACTGAAGCTTTCTTT.

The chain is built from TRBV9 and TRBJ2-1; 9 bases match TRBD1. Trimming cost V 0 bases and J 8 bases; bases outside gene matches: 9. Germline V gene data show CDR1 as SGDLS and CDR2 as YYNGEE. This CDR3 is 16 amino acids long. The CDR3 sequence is CASSVGWTGDFDEQFF. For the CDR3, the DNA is TGTGCCAGCAGCGTAGGGTGGACAGGGGACTTTGATGAGCAGTTCTTC. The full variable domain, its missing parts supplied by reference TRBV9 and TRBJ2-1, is DSGVTQTPKHLITATGQRVTLRCSPRSGDLSVYWYQQSLDQGLQFLIQYYNGEERAKGNILERFSAQQFPDLHSELNLSSLELGDSALYFCASSVGWTGDFDEQFFGPGTRLTVL.

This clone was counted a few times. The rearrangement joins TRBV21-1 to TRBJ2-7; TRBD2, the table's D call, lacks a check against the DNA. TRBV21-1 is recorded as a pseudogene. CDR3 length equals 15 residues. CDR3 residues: CASSPRAGTSIEQYF. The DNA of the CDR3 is TGTGCCAGCAGCCCCCGGGCGGGGACTAGCATTGAGCAGTACTTC.

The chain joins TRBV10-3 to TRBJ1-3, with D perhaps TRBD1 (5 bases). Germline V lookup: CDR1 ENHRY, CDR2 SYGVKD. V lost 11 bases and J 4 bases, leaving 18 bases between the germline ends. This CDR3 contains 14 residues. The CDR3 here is CAVALGLSGNTIYF. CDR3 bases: TGTGCCGTCGCTTTGGGGCTGTCGGGAAACACCATATATTTT.

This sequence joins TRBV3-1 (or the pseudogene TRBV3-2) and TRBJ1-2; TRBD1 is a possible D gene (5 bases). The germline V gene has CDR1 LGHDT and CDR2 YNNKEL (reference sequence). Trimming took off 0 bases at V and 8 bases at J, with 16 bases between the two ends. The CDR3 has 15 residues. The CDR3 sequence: CASSQDLGRGTGYTF. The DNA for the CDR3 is TGTGCCAGCAGCCAAGACCTGGGGCGCGGTACGGGCTACACCTTC.

In DNA form, the CDR3 reads TGTGCCAGCAGCCTAAACAGGGTCGACACTGAAGCTTTCTTT. Residues: CASSLNRVDTEAFF. The rearrangement joins TRBV7-8 to TRBJ1-1; possibly TRBD1 for D (6 bases). Per the germline V gene, CDR1 is SGHVS and CDR2 is FQNEAQ. The germline V and J ends were trimmed by 5 bases and 3 bases, with 13 bases remaining between them. This CDR3 is built from 14 residues.

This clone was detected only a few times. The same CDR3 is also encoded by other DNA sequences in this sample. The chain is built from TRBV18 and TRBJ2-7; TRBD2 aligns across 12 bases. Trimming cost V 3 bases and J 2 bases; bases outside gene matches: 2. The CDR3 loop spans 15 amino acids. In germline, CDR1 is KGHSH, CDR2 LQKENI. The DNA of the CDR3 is TGTGCCAGCTCACCCGGACTAGCGGGAACCTACGAGCAGTACTTC. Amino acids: CASSPGLAGTYEQYF. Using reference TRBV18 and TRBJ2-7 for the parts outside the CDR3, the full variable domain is NAGVMQNPRHLVRRRGQEARLRCSPMKGHSHVYWYRQLPEEGLKFMVYLQKENIIDESGMPKERFSAEFPKEGPSILRIQQVVRGDSAAYFCASSPGLAGTYEQYFGPGTRLTVT.

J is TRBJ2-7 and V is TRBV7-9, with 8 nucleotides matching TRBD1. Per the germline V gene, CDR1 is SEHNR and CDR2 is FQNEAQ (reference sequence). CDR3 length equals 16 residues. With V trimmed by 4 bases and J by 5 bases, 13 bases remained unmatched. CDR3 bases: TGTGCCAGCAGCTCTCTATCTGCACAGGGGGTCAACGAGCAGTACTTC. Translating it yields CASSSLSAQGVNEQYF.

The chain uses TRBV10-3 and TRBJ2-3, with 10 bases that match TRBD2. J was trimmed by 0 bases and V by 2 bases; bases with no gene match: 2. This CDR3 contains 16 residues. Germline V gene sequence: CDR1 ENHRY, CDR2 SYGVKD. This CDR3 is CAISEEGLASTDTQYF. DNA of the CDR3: TGTGCCATCAGTGAGGAGGGACTAGCGAGCACAGATACGCAGTATTTT.

The CDR3: CASSYRDSSTYEQYF. CDR3 nucleotides: TGTGCCAGCAGTTACCGGGACAGCAGTACCTACGAGCAGTACTTC. V usage is TRBV6-6 and J usage is TRBJ2-7, with TRBD1 matching over 7 bases. V dropped 2 bases and J dropped 2; count of bases not matched to a gene: 6. CDR1 is MNHNY and CDR2 is SVGAGI in the germline V gene (reference sequence). This CDR3 contains 15 residues.